The TCR beta chain described here comes from a study of glioma-infiltrating T cells after dendritic cell vaccination. Germline V lookup: CDR1 SGHNT, CDR2 YENEEA. V lost 11 bases and J 4 bases, leaving 17 bases between the germline ends. The CDR3 extends over 14 amino acids. The protocol was immunoSEQ multiplex PCR, while the TCRdb copy is restricted to in-frame clones and leaves out a portion. This sample has approximately 90,000 clones, with roughly 84% found just once. Sequenced here: blood, sampled before dendritic cell vaccination. The V call is TRBV11-3, the J call TRBJ2-2; TRBD1 is a possible D gene (6 bases). This receptor was taken from a human donor with glioblastoma. CDR3 coding DNA: TGTGCCCTGGGGGCGGAGTCGGCCACCGGGGAGCTGTTTTTT. Its protein product is CALGAESATGELFF.